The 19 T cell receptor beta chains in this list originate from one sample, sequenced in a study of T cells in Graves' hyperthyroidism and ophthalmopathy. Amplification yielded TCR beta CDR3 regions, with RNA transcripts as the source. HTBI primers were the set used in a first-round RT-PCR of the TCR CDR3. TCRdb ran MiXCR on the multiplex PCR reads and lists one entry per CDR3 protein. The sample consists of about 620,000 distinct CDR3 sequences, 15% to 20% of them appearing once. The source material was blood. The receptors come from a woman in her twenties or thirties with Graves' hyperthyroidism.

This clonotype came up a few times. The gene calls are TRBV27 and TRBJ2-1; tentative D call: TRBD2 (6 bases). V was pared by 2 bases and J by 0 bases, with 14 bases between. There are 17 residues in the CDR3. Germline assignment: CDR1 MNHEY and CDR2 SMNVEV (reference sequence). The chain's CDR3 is CASSLDPASASYNEQFF. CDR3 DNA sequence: TGTGCCAGCAGTTTAGACCCCGCTAGCGCCTCCTACAATGAGCAGTTCTTC.

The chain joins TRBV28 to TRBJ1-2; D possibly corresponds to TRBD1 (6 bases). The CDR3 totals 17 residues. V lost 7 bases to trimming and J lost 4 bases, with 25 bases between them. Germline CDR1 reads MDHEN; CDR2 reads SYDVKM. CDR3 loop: CASMKVTGTPFGYGYTF. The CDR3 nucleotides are TGTGCCAGCATGAAGGTTACCGGGACACCCTTTGGCTATGGCTACACCTTC.

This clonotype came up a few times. CDR3 bases: TGTGCCAGCAGCATCAGGGGACAGCACGACTATGGCTACACCTTC. It yields the protein CASSIRGQHDYGYTF. The gene calls are TRBV5-4 and TRBJ1-2, with TRBD1 matching 7 bases. The CDR3 has 15 amino acids. The junction had 9 bases not matched to a gene; V was cut back by 4 bases and J by 3 bases. Germline lookup yields CDR1 SGHNT and CDR2 YYREEE (reference sequence).

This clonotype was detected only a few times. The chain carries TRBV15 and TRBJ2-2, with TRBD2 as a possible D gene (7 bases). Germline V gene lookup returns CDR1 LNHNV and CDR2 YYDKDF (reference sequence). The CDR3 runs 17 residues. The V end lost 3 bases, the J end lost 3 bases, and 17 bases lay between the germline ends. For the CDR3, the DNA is TGTGCCACCAGCAGGGGAGGGGCGGGGGCCTACACCGGGGAGCTGTTTTTT. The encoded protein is CATSRGGAGAYTGELFF. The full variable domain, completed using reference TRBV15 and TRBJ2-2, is DAMVIQNPRYQVTQFGKPVTLSCSQTLNHNVMYWYQQKSSQAPKLLFHYYDKDFNNEADTPDNFQSRRPNTSFCFLDIRSPGLGDTAMYLCATSRGGAGAYTGELFFGEGSRLTVL.

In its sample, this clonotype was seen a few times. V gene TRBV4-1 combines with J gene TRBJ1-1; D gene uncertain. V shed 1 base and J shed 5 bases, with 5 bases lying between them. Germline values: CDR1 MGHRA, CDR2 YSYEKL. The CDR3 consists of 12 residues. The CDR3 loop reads CASSQVRTEAFF. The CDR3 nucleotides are TGCGCCAGCAGCCAAGTTAGAACTGAAGCTTTCTTT.

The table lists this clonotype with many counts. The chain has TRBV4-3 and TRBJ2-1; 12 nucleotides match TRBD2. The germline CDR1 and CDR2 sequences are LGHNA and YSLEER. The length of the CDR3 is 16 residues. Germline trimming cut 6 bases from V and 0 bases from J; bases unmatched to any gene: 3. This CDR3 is CASSPSGRASYNEQFF. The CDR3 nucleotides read TGCGCCAGCAGTCCTAGCGGGAGGGCCTCCTACAATGAGCAGTTCTTC.

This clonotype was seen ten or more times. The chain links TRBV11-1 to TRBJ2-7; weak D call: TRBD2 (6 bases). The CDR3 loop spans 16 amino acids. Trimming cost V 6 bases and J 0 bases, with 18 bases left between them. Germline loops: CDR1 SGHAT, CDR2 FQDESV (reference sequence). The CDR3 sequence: CASSLQEASVSYEQYF. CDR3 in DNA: TGTGCCAGCAGTCTCCAGGAGGCTAGCGTCTCCTACGAGCAGTACTTC. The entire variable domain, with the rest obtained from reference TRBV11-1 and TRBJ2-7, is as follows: EAEVAQSPRYKITEKSQAVAFWCDPISGHATLYWYRQILGQGPELLVQFQDESVVDDSQLPKDRFSAERLKGVDSTLKIQPAELGDSAMYLCASSLQEASVSYEQYFGPGTRLTVT.

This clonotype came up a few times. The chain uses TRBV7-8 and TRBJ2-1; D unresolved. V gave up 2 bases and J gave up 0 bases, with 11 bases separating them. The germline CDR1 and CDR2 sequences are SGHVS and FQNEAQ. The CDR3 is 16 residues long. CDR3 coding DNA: TGTGCCAGCAGCTTAAAAGCAGCGAGCTCCTACAATGAGCAGTTCTTC. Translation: CASSLKAASSYNEQFF.

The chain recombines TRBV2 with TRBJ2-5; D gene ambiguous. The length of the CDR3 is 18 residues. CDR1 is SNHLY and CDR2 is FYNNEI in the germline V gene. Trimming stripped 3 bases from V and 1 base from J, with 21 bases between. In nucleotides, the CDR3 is TGTGCCAGCAGTGAGGGGAATCGGCTGGGCACCCCCCAAGAGACCCAGTACTTC. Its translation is CASSEGNRLGTPQETQYF.

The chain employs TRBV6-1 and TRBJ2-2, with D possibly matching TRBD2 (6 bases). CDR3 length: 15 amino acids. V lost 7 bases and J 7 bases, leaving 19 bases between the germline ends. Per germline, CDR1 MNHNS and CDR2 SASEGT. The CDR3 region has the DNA TGTGCCAGCACTCGAGGCGGAGGGCCGGGCGGGGAGCTGTTTTTT. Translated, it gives CASTRGGGPGGELFF.

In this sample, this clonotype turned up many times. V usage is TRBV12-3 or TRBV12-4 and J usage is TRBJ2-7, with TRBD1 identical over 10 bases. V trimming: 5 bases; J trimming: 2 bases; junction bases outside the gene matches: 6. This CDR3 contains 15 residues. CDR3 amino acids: CASSGPGQGTYEQYF. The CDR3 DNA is TGTGCCAGCAGTGGTCCGGGACAGGGGACCTACGAGCAGTACTTC.

Here the CDR3 DNA reads TGTGCCAGCAGCCCCAGTGGGACTAGCGGGAGTTATACGCAGTATTTT. It encodes CASSPSGTSGSYTQYF. The chain is built from TRBV3-1 and TRBJ2-3, with TRBD2 matching over 14 bases. Per germline, CDR1 LGHDT and CDR2 YNNKEL (reference sequence). The CDR3 covers 16 residues. Trimming at V came to 4 bases and at J to 7 bases, leaving 7 bases not matched to a gene.

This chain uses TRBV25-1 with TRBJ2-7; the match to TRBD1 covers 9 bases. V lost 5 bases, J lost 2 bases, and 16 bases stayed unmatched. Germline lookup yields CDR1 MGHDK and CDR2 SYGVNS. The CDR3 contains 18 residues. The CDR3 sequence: CASSRPGQGLAGPYEQYF. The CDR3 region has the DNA TGTGCCAGCAGTCGCCCCGGACAGGGGCTAGCAGGGCCCTACGAGCAGTACTTC.

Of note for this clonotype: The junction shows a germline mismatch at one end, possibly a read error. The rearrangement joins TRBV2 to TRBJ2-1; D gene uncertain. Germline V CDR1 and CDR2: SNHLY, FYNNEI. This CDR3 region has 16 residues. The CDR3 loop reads CANSESVVWSGNEQFF. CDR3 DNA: TGTGCCAACAGTGAGTCTGTAGTTTGGTCGGGCAATGAGCAGTTCTTC.

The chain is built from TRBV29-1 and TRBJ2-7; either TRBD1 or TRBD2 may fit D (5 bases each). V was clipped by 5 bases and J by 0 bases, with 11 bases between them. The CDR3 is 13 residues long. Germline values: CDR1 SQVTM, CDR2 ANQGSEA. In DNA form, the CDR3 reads TGCAGCGTTCCGGGACGGAGCTCCTACGAGCAGTACTTC. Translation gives CSVPGRSSYEQYF.

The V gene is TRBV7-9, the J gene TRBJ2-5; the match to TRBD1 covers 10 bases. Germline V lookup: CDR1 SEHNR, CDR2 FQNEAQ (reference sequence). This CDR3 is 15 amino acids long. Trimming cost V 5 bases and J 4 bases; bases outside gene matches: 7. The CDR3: CASSPWGTGVETQYF. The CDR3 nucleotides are TGTGCCAGCAGCCCTTGGGGGACAGGGGTAGAGACCCAGTACTTC.

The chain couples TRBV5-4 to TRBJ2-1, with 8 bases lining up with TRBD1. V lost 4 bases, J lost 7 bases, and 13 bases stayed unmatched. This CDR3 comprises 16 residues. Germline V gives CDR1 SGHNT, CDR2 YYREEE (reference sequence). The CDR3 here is CASSPTTRTGRNEQFF. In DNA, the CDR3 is TGTGCCAGCAGCCCCACCACTAGGACAGGGAGAAATGAGCAGTTCTTC. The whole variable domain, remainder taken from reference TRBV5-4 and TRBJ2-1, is ETGVTQSPTHLIKTRGQQVTLRCSSQSGHNTVSWYQQALGQGPQFIFQYYREEENGRGNFPPRFSGLQFPNYSSELNVNALELDDSALYLCASSPTTRTGRNEQFFGPGTRLTVL.

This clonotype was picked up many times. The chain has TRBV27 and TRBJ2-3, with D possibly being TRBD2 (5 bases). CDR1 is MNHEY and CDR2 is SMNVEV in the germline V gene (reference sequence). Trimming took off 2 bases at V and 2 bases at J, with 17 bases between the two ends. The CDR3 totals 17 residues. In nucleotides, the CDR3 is TGTGCCAGCAGTTTAACGGGAAGTAGGCCCCACACAGATACGCAGTATTTT. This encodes CASSLTGSRPHTDTQYF.

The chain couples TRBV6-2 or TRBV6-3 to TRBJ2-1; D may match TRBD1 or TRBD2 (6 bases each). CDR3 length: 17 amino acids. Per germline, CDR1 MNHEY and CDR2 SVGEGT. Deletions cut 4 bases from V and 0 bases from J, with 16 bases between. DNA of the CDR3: TGTGCCAGCAGTTGGGGGGCGGGACATCCCTCCTACAATGAGCAGTTCTTC. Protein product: CASSWGAGHPSYNEQFF.